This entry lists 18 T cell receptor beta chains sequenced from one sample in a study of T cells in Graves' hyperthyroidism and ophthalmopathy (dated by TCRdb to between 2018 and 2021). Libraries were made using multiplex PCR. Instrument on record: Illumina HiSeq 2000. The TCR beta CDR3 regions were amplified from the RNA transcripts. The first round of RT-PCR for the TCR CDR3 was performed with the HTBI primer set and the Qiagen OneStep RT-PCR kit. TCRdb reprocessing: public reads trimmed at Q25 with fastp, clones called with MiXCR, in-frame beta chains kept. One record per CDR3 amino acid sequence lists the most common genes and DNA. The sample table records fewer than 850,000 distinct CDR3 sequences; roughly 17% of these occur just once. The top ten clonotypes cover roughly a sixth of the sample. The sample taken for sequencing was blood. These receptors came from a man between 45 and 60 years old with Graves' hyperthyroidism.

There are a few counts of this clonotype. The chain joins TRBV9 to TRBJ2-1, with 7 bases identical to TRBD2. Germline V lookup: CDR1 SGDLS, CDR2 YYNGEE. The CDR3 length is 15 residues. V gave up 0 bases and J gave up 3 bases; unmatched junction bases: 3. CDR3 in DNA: TGTGCCAGCAGCGTAGGCGGGAGTTACTACAATGAGCAGTTCTTC. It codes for CASSVGGSYYNEQFF.

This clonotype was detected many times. The DNA of the CDR3 is TGTGCCAGCAGTTTATCCGGACAGGGGCGGAACACCATATATTTT. As protein: CASSLSGQGRNTIYF. The chain carries TRBV28 and TRBJ1-3; 9 nucleotides line up with TRBD1. The junction had 5 bases not matched to a gene; V was cut back by 1 base and J by 7 bases. Looked up from germline, CDR1 is MDHEN and CDR2 is SYDVKM. The CDR3 is made up of 15 amino acids.

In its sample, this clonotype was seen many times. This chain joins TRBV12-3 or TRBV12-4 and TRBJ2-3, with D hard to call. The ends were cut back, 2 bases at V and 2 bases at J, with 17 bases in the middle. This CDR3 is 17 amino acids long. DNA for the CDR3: TGTGCCAGCAGTTTAAGAATGGCCAGATCCTTCACAGATACGCAGTATTTT. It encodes CASSLRMARSFTDTQYF.

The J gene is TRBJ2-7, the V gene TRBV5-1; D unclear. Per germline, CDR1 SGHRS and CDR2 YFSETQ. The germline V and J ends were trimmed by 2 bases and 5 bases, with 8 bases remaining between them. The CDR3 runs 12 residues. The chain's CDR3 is CASSFGNHEQYF. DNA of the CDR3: TGCGCCAGCAGCTTCGGCAACCACGAGCAGTACTTC.

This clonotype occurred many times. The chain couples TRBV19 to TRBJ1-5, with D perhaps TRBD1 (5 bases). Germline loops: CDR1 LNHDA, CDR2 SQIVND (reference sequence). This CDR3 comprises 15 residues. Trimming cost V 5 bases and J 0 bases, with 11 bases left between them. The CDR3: CASSVTDYSNQPQHF. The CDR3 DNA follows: TGTGCCAGTAGTGTGACAGACTATAGCAATCAGCCCCAGCATTTT.

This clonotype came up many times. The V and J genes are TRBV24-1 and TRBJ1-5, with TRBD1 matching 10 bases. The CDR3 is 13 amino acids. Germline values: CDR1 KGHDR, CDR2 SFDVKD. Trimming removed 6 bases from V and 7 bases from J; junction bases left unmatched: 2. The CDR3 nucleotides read TGTGCCACCAGTAGGGACAGGGGACAGCCCCAGCATTTT. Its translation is CATSRDRGQPQHF.

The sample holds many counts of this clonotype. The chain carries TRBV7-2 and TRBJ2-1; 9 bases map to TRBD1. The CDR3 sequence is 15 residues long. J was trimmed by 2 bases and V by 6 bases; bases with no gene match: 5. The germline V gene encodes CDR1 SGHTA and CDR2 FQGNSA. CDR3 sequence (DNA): TGTGCCAGCAGTTCGGACAGGGGAACCTACAATGAGCAGTTCTTC. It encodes CASSSDRGTYNEQFF.

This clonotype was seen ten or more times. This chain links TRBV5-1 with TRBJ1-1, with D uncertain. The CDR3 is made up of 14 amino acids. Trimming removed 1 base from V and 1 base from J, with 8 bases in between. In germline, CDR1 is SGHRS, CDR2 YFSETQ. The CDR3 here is CASSLSAGNTEAFF. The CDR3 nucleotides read TGCGCCAGCAGCTTGTCAGCGGGGAACACTGAAGCTTTCTTT. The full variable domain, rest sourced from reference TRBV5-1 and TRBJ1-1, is KAGVTQTPRYLIKTRGQQVTLSCSPISGHRSVSWYQQTPGQGLQFLFEYFSETQRNKGNFPGRFSGRQFSNSRSEMNVSTLELGDSALYLCASSLSAGNTEAFFGQGTRLTVV.

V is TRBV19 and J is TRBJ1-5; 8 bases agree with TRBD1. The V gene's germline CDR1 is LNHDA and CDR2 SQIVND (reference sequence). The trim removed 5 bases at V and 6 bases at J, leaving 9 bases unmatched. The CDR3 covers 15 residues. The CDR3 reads CASSLPDRDGQPQHF. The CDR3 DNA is TGTGCCAGTAGTCTCCCGGACAGGGACGGTCAGCCCCAGCATTTT.

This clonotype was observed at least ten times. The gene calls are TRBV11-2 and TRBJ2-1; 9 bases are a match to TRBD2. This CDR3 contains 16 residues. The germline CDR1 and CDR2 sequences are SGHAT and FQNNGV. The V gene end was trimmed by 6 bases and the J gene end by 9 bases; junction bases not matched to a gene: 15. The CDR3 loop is CASSSTGTSIYGEQFF. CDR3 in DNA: TGTGCCAGCAGTTCTACTGGGACTAGCATCTACGGTGAGCAGTTCTTC.

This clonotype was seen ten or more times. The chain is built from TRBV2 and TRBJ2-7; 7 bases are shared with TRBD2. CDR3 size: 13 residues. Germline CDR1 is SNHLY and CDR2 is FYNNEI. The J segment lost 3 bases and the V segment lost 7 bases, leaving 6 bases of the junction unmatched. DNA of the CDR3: TGTGCCAGCACCCTGTGGGGGGGCTACGAGCAGTACTTC. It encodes CASTLWGGYEQYF.

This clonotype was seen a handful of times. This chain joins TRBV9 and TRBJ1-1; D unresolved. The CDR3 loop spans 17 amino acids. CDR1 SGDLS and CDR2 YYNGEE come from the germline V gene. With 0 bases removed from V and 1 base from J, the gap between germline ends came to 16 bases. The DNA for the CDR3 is TGTGCCAGCAGCGTAGTATCCGGTCGTTGGGCGAACACTGAAGCTTTCTTT. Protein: CASSVVSGRWANTEAFF.

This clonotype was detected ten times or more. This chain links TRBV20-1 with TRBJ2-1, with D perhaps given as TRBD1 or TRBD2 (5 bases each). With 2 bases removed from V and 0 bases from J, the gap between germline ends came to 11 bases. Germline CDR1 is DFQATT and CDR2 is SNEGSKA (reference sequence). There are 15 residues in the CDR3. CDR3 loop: CSARPKGSSYNEQFF. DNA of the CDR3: TGCAGTGCTAGACCTAAGGGGAGCTCCTACAATGAGCAGTTCTTC.

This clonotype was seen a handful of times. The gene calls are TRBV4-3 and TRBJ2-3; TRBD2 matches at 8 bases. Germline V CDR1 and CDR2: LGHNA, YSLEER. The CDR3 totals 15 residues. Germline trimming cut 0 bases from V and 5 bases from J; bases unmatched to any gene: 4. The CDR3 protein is CASSQEGAGVDTQYF. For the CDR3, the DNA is TGCGCCAGCAGCCAAGAAGGAGCGGGAGTAGATACGCAGTATTTT.

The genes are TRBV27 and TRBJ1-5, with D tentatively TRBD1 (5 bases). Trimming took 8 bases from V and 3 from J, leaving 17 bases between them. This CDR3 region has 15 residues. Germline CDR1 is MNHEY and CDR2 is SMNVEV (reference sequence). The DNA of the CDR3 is TGTGCCAGCCGACTGGGGGTGGGGTTCAATCAGCCCCAGCATTTT. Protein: CASRLGVGFNQPQHF.

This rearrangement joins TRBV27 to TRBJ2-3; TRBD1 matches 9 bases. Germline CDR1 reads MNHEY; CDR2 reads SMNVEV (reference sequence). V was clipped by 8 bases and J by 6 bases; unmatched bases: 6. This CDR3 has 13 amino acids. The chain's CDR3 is CASGWTGVDTQYF. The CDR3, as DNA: TGTGCCAGCGGTTGGACAGGGGTTGATACGCAGTATTTT.

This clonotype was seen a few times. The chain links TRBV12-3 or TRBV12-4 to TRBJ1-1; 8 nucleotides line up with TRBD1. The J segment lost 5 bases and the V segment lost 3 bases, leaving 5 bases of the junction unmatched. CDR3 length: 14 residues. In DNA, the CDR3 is TGTGCCAGCAGTTTGGACAGGGAGTGGACTGAAGCTTTCTTT. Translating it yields CASSLDREWTEAFF.

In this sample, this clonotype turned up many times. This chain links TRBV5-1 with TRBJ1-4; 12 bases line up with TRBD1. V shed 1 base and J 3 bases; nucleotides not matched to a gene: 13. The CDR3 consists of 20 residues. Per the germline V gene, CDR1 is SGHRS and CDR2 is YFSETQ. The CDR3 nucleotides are TGCGCCAGCAGCTTGCCCGGGACAGGGGGCGAAAGGGTGTCTAATGAAAAACTGTTTTTT. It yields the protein CASSLPGTGGERVSNEKLFF. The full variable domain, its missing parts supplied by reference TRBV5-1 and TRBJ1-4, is KAGVTQTPRYLIKTRGQQVTLSCSPISGHRSVSWYQQTPGQGLQFLFEYFSETQRNKGNFPGRFSGRQFSNSRSEMNVSTLELGDSALYLCASSLPGTGGERVSNEKLFFGSGTQLSVL.